This entry lists 2 T cell receptor beta chains sequenced from one sample in a study of blood T cell repertoires in COVID-19. The data were produced by immunoSEQ multiplex PCR, yet TCRdb's version contains in-frame clones alone and is incomplete. The table includes 200,000 or so clones, over 75% detected once. Sequencing input: peripheral blood. The origin of the receptors is a human donor with active or convalescent COVID-19. The donor label of this sample is uncertain.

The V call is TRBV6-5, the J call TRBJ2-3; possibly TRBD2 for D (5 bases). Per germline, CDR1 MNHEY and CDR2 SVGAGI. Trimming stripped 0 bases from V and 2 bases from J, with 9 bases between. CDR3 length: 15 amino acids. The CDR3 region has the DNA TGTGCCAGCAGTTACTCATCGGGGAACACAGATACGCAGTATTTT. It translates to CASSYSSGNTDTQYF.

The V call is TRBV12-3 or TRBV12-4, the J call TRBJ1-2, with unresolved D. The CDR3 is 13 residues long. V was clipped by 6 bases and J by 0 bases, with 8 bases between them. The CDR3 spells CASRAQPNYGYTF. In nucleotides, the CDR3 is TGTGCCAGCAGGGCTCAACCTAACTATGGCTACACCTTC.